These 7 T cell receptor beta chains originate from one sample sequenced in a study of T cell changes during pregnancy in multiple sclerosis. Repertoires were generated with immunoSEQ multiplex PCR, while TCRdb's copy carries only in-frame clones and drops some. The repertoire includes 55,000 to 70,000 clones, 80% to 95% of them detected once, and around 0.27% sits in the top ten. The sequencing used CD4+ T cells from peripheral blood mononuclear cells, collected after pregnancy. These receptors were obtained from a female donor with multiple sclerosis, enrolled in a pregnancy study.

This chain links TRBV28 with TRBJ2-7, with TRBD1 as a possible D gene (6 bases). Trimming pared 5 bases from V and 7 bases from J, leaving 12 bases between. The CDR3 is 12 amino acids. In germline, CDR1 is MDHEN, CDR2 SYDVKM. The CDR3 reads CASSPQGREQYF. The DNA of the CDR3 is TGTGCCAGCAGTCCCCAGGGGAGAGAGCAGTACTTC.

J is TRBJ2-3 and V is TRBV4-1; TRBD2 matches at 13 bases. CDR3 length: 16 amino acids. J gave up 6 bases and V 0 bases, and 3 bases lay outside the gene matches. Germline V gives CDR1 MGHRA, CDR2 YSYEKL. CDR3 residues: CASSQEATSGGDTQYF. The DNA of the CDR3 is TGCGCCAGCAGCCAAGAGGCGACTAGCGGGGGGGATACGCAGTATTTT.

The chain recombines TRBV28 with TRBJ2-7; TRBD2 agrees at 8 bases. V was pared by 9 bases and J by 6 bases, with 13 bases of the junction left unmatched. This CDR3 contains 14 residues. The germline CDR1 and CDR2 sequences are MDHEN and SYDVKM. CDR3 residues: CASLSGTLTPEQYF. CDR3 nucleotide sequence: TGTGCCAGTCTTAGCGGGACACTCACACCCGAGCAGTACTTC.

This clone was counted only a few times. The chain has TRBV7-9 and TRBJ1-5; a possible D gene is TRBD1 (6 bases). CDR1 SEHNR and CDR2 FQNEAQ come from the germline V gene (reference sequence). This CDR3 comprises 15 residues. Trimming removed 5 bases from V and 0 bases from J, with 11 bases in between. The CDR3 spells CASSHTGNSNQPQHF. The CDR3 DNA reads as TGTGCCAGCAGCCATACAGGGAATAGCAATCAGCCCCAGCATTTT.

This clone is a singleton in its sample. V and J are TRBV6-1 and TRBJ1-1; D possibly corresponds to TRBD1 (6 bases). Germline lookup yields CDR1 MNHNS and CDR2 SASEGT. The CDR3 covers 11 residues. V lost 9 bases and J lost 9, with 14 bases in between. The CDR3 region has the DNA TGTGCCAGTCCAACCCGGGACAAAGCTTTCTTT. This gives the protein CASPTRDKAFF.

V gene TRBV6-1 combines with J gene TRBJ2-7; D is possibly TRBD1 (6 bases). CDR3 length: 13 residues. Germline loops: CDR1 MNHNS, CDR2 SASEGT. The V and J ends lost 3 bases and 6 bases respectively, with 12 bases between them. CDR3 amino acids: CASSEGTPPEQYF. Here the CDR3 DNA reads TGTGCCAGCAGTGAGGGGACACCTCCCGAGCAGTACTTC.

The chain joins TRBV6-5 to TRBJ1-4; TRBD1 matches 7 bases. Germline CDR1 and CDR2: MNHEY and SVGAGI. Trimming took 7 bases from V and 8 from J; bases not matched to a gene: 10. This CDR3 spans 14 amino acids. CDR3 protein: CASKKFGTDEKLFF. DNA for the CDR3: TGTGCCAGCAAAAAATTCGGGACAGACGAAAAACTGTTTTTT.